The rows below give T cell receptor beta chains drawn from one sample of a study of T cell changes during pregnancy in multiple sclerosis. Clones were sequenced by immunoSEQ multiplex PCR, and TCRdb holds only the in-frame ones, with some missing. Of approximately 44,000 clones in the sample, approximately 90% were seen once. The sample consisted of CD4+ T cells from peripheral blood mononuclear cells, taken in the first trimester of pregnancy. The receptors shown here come from a female donor with multiple sclerosis, enrolled in a pregnancy study. CDR3s include the opening cysteine and the closing phenylalanine or tryptophan. A D gene is named only where the DNA matches it firmly. Not all rows give a size; the values are once, few, many and, for expanded clones, a class.

abundance: -
j_gene: TRBJ1-1
d_gene: -
v_gene: TRBV14
CDR3aa: CASSRPGQNTEAFF
CDR3nt: TGTGCCAGCAGCCGGCCAGGGCAAAACACTGAAGCTTTCTTT

abundance: -
j_gene: TRBJ1-2
d_gene: -
v_gene: TRBV19
CDR3aa: CASSPRTGLNYGYTF
CDR3nt: TGTGCCAGTAGTCCCCGCACAGGCTTAAACTATGGCTACACCTTC

abundance: -
j_gene: TRBJ2-7
d_gene: TRBD2
v_gene: TRBV5-4
CDR3aa: CASSPTSGTSYEQYF
CDR3nt: TGTGCCAGCAGCCCGACTAGCGGGACGTCCTACGAGCAGTACTTC

abundance: -
j_gene: TRBJ2-7
d_gene: -
v_gene: TRBV5-6
CDR3aa: CASSGWSSYEQYF
CDR3nt: TGTGCCAGCAGCGGGTGGAGCTCCTACGAGCAGTACTTC

abundance: -
j_gene: TRBJ1-2
d_gene: -
v_gene: TRBV6-5
CDR3aa: CASRHRTNYGYTF
CDR3nt: TGTGCCAGCAGACACAGGACTAACTATGGCTACACCTTC

abundance: -
j_gene: TRBJ2-1
d_gene: -
v_gene: TRBV18
CDR3aa: CASSPLGQGHNEQFF
CDR3nt: TGTGCCAGCTCACCACTGGGTCAGGGTCACAATGAGCAGTTCTTC

abundance: few
j_gene: TRBJ1-4
d_gene: -
v_gene: TRBV4-2
CDR3aa: CASRRTDEKLFF
CDR3nt: TGTGCCAGCAGAAGGACTGATGAAAAACTGTTTTTT

abundance: -
j_gene: TRBJ2-1
d_gene: TRBD2
v_gene: TRBV18
CDR3aa: CASSPFSGRAKYNEQFF
CDR3nt: TGTGCCAGCTCACCATTTAGCGGGAGGGCCAAGTACAATGAGCAGTTCTTC

abundance: -
j_gene: TRBJ1-2
d_gene: TRBD1
v_gene: TRBV4-1
CDR3aa: CASSSPGQGADGYTF
CDR3nt: TGCGCCAGCAGCTCACCGGGACAGGGGGCTGATGGCTACACCTTC

abundance: -
j_gene: TRBJ2-2
d_gene: -
v_gene: TRBV7-6
CDR3aa: CASSLTGTPGELFF
CDR3nt: TGTGCCAGCAGCTTAACAGGGACCCCCGGGGAGCTGTTTTTT

abundance: few
j_gene: TRBJ1-5
d_gene: -
v_gene: TRBV19
CDR3aa: CASSFRGGAFSNQPQHF
CDR3nt: TGTGCCAGTAGCTTCCGGGGGGGAGCCTTTAGCAATCAGCCCCAGCATTTT

abundance: -
j_gene: TRBJ2-1
d_gene: TRBD2
v_gene: TRBV6-4
CDR3aa: CASRASGANNNEQFF
CDR3nt: TGTGCCAGCAGAGCAAGCGGGGCCAATAACAATGAGCAGTTCTTC

abundance: -
j_gene: TRBJ1-5
d_gene: TRBD1
v_gene: TRBV5-1
CDR3aa: CASSAGGQSNQPQHF
CDR3nt: TGCGCCAGCAGCGCAGGGGGTCAGAGCAATCAGCCCCAGCATTTT

abundance: -
j_gene: TRBJ1-2
d_gene: -
v_gene: TRBV5-6
CDR3aa: CASSFVESNYGYTF
CDR3nt: TGTGCCAGCAGCTTCGTGGAGTCCAACTATGGCTACACCTTC

abundance: -
j_gene: TRBJ2-7
d_gene: TRBD2
v_gene: TRBV27
CDR3aa: CASSPGLTTYEQYF
CDR3nt: TGTGCCAGCAGTCCGGGACTAACAACCTACGAGCAGTACTTC

abundance: -
j_gene: TRBJ2-5
d_gene: TRBD2
v_gene: TRBV10-2
CDR3aa: CASSVISGSGETQYF
CDR3nt: TGCGCCAGCAGTGTAATTAGCGGGAGCGGGGAGACCCAGTACTTC